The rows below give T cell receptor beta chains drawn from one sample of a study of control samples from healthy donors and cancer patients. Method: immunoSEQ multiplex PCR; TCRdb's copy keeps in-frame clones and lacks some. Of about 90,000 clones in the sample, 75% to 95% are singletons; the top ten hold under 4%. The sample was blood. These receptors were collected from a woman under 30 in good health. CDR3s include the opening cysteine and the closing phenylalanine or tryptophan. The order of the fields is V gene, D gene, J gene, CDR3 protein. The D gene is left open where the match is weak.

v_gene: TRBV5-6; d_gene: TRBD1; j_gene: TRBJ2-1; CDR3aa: CASSSQTDRGYNEQFF
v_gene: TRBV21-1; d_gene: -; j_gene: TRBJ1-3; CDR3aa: CASSRYGDRRKWRNTIYF
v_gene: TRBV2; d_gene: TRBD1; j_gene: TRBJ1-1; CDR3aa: CASSVKQGQTEAFF
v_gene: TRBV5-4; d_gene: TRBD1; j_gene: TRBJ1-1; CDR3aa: CASSLDTGVEAFF
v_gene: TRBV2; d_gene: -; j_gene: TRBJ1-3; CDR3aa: CASSVGSSGNTIYF
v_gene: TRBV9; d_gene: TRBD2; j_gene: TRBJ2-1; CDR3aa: CASSPSGGPSYNEQFF
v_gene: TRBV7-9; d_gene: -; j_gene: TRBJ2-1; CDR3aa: CASSPGTQPYNEQFF
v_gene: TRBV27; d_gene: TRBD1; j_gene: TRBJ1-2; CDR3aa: CASSFRGQSRYGYTF
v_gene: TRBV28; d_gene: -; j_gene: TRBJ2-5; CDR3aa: CASSSSMSETQYF
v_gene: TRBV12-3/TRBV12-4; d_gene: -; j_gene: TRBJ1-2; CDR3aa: CASSSGGQGGTF
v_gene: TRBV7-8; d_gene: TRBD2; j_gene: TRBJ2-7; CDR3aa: CASSFGQKDFSGGTPYEQYF
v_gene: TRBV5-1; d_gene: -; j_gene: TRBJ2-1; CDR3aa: CASSSSLGANEQFF
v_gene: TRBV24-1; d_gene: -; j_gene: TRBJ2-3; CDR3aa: CATSDHHTTGTDTQYF
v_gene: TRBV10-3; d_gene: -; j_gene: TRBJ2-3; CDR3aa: CAMDGGPSTDTQYF
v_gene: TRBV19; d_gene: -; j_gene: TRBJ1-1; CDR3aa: CASKYPLGNTEAFF
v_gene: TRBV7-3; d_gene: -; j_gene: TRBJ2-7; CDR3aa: CASSFRVSGLHEQYF
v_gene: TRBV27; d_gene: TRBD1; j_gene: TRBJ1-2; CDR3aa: CASSPPDRAYGYTF
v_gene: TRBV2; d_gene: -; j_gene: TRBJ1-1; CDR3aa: CASSEFFSPGAEAFF
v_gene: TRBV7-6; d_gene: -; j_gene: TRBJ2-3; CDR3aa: CASSLGGGADTQYF
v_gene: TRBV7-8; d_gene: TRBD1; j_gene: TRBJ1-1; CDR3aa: CASRPLGQGNTEAFF
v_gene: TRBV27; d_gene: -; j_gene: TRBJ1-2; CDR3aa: CASSLYEGANYGYTF
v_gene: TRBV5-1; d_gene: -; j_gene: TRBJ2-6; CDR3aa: CASSLVGSSGANVLTF
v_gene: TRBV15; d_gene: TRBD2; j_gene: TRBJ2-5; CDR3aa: CATSRDQTSGGRGETQYF
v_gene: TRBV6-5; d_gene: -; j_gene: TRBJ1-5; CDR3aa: CASSYSSGHNQPQHF
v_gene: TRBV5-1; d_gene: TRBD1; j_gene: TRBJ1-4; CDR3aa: CASSTGQGGATNEKLFF
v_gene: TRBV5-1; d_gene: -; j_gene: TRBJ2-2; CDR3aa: CASSLGLYTGELFF
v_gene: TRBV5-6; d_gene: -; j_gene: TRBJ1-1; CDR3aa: CASSLSVSTEAFF
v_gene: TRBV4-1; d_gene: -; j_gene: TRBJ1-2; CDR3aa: CASSQGQGGYGYTF
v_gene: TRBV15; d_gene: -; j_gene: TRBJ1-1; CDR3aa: CATSREKEWMNTEAFF
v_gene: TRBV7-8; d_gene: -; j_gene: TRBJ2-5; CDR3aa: CASSLTVQETQYF
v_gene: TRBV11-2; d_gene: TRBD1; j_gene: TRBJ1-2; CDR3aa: CASSSLTGTAYGYTF
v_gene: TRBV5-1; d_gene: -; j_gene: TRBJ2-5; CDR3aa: CASSLLGTQGRGETQYF
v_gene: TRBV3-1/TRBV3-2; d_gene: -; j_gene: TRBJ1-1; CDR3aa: CASSQDGWYQRNTEAFF
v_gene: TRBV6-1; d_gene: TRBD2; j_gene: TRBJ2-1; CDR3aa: CASSEVGGGVNEQFF
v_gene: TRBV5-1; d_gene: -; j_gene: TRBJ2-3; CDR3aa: CASSLAAGADTQYF
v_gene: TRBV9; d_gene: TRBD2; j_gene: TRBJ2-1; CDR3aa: CASSAGGPYNEQFF
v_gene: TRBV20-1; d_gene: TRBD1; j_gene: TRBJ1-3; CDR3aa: CSASGLQGLVGNTIYF
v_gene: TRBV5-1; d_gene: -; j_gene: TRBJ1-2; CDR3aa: CASSDPIGSYGYTF
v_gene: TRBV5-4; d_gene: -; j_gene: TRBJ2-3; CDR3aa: CASSLGGISTDTQYF
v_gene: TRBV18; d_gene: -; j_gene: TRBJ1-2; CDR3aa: CASSPAGAGEYGYTF